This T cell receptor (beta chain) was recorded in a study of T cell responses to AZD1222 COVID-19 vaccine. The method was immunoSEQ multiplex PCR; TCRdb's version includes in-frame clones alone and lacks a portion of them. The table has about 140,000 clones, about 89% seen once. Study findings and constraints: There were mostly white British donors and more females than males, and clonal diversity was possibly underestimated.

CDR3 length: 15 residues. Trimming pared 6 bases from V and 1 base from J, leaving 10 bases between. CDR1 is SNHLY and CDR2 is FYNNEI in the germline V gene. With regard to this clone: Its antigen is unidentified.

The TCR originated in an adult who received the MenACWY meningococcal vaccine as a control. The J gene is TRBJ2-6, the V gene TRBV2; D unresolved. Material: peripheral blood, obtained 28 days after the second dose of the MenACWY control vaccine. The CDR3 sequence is CASSPLGSGANVLTF. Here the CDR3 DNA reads TGTGCCAGCAGCCCCTTAGGATCTGGGGCCAACGTCCTGACTTTC.